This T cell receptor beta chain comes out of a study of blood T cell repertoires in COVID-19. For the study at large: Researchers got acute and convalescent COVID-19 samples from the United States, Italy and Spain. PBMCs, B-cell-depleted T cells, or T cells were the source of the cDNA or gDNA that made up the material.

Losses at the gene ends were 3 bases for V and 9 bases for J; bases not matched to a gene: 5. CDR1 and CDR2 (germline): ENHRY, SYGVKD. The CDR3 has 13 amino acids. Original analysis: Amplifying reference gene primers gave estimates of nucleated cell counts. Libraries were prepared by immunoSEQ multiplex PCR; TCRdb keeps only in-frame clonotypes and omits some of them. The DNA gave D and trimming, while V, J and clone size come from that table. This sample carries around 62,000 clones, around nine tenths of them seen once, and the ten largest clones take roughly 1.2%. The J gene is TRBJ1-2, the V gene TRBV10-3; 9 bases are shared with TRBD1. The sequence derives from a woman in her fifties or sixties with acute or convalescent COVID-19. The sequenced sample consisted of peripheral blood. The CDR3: CAISETGGLSYTF. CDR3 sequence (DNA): TGTGCCATCAGTGAAACAGGGGGCCTCAGCTACACCTTC.